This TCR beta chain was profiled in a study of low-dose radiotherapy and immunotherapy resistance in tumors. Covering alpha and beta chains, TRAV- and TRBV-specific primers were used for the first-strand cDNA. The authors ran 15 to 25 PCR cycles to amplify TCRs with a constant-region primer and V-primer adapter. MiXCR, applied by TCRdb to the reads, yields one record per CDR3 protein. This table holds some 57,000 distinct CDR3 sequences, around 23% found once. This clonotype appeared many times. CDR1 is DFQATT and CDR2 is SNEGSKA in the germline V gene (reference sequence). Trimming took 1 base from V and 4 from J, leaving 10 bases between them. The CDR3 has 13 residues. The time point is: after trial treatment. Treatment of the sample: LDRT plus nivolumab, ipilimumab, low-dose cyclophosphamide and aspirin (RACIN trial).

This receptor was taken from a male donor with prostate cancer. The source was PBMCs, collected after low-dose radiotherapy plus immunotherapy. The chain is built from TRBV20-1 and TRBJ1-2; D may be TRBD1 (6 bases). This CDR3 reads CSARGGTTYGYTF. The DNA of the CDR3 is TGCAGTGCTAGAGGAGGGACAACCTATGGCTACACCTTC.